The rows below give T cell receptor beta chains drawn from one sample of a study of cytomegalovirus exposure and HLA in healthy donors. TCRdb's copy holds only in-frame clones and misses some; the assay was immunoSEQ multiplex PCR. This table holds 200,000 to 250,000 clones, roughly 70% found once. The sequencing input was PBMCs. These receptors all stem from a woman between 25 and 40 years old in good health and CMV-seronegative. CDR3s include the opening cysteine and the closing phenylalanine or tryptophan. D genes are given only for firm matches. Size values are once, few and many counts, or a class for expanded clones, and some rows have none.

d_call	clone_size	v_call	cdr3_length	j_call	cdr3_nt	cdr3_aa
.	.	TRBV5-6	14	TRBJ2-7	TGTGCCAGCAGCCAGGACTTGAACTCCTACGAGCAGTACTTC	CASSQDLNSYEQYF
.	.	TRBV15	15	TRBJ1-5	TGTGCCACCAGCGCCAGGTCCTATAGCAATCAGCCCCAGCATTTT	CATSARSYSNQPQHF
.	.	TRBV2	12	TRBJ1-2	TGTGCCAGCAGCCCTCTGAACTATGGCTACACCTTC	CASSPLNYGYTF
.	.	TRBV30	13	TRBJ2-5	TGTGCCTGGAGTGTCCCCATCAGGGAGGCCCAGTACTTC	CAWSVPIREAQYF
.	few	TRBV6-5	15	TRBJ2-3	TGTGCCAGCAGTTACGAGCGGAGCCGCACAGATACGCAGTATTTT	CASSYERSRTDTQYF
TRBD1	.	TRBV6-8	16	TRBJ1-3	TGTGCCAGCAGTTACCCGGACAGGGGTTCTGGAAACACCATATATTTT	CASSYPDRGSGNTIYF
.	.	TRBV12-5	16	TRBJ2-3	TGTGCTAGTGGTTTCCCAGGATGGGTCGGTACAGATACGCAGTATTTT	CASGFPGWVGTDTQYF
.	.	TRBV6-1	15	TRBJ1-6	TGTGCCAGCAGTAATAACCGGGACAAGGGTTCACCCCTCCACTTT	CASSNNRDKGSPLHF
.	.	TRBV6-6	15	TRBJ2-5	TGTGCCAGCAGGTACACTAGCTCCCCCCAAGAGACCCAGTACTTC	CASRYTSSPQETQYF
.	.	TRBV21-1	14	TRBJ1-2	TGTGCCAGCAGCAAATGGGCCCTAAACTATGGCTACACCTTC	CASSKWALNYGYTF
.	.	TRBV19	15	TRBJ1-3	TGTGCCAGCGTTACAGGCAGGATCTCTGGAAACACCATATATTTT	CASVTGRISGNTIYF
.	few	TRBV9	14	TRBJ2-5	TGTGCCAGCAGAAATCAGGGGCCGGTCGAGACCCAGTACTTC	CASRNQGPVETQYF
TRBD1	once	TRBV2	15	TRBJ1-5	TGTGCCAGCAGTGAAGGGGACAGGGGAACTCAGCCCCAGCATTTT	CASSEGDRGTQPQHF
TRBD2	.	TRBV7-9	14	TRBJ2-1	TGTGCCAGCAGCTTAACGGGGGGCTACAATGAGCAGTTCTTC	CASSLTGGYNEQFF
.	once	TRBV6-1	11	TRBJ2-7	TGTGCCAGCCTGGGAGGTGGAGAGCAGTACTTC	CASLGGGEQYF